The entry below describes one TCR beta chain. The antigen it binds to is not known. The record has no base qualities; no much larger clone is one base away. This entry belongs to a study of graft-versus-host responses after intestinal transplantation (dated by TCRdb to the early 2020s). Regarding the study in general: Multivisceral, liver-intestinal, or isolated intestinal transplants were received by the recipients. The cohort enrolled some 25 intestinal transplant recipients including one retransplant, and a few patients lacking pretransplant specimens were excluded. Graft-versus-host and host-versus-graft alloreactive T cell clones were tracked in the graft, circulation and bone marrow after intestinal transplantation using bulk TCR-beta CDR3 sequencing. A peak of at least 4% donor T cells among recipient peripheral blood mononuclear cells was the definition used for donor T cell macrochimerism. To identify alloreactive clones, pre-transplant mixed lymphocyte reaction products were sequenced and then compared with unstimulated pre-transplant donor and recipient T cells. Anti-thymocyte globulin induction was given to all recipients, followed by maintenance tacrolimus and steroids for two to four years. Samples from a few later patients were sequenced in-house on an Illumina MiSeq with MiXCR processing rather than by the commercial service. The paper's findings and limits, for the study overall: The relatively low number and heterogeneity of intestinal transplant patients limited the conclusions. In the allografts of patients with donor T cell macrochimerism, GvH to HvG T cell clonal ratios were high. Early after transplant, declines in HvG clones were associated with peak levels of circulating GvH clones. GvH clones were detected in recipient bone marrow, and some appeared earlier in ileal mucosa or blood, consistent with an intestinal mucosal origin.

V trim: 6 bases; J trim: 4 bases; unmatched bases: 10. The CDR3 contains 15 residues, cysteine and valine counted. CDR3 DNA is the only sequence kept; it has 45 bases, read in frame from the first base. The germline V gene gives CDR1 as MNHEY and CDR2 as SVGAGI. The library was built by means of the immunoSEQ multiplex PCR assay. For most patients, high-throughput TCR-beta CDR3 sequencing of genomic DNA was performed by Adaptive Biotechnologies. Under the source paper's analysis protocol: TCR sequencing data for more than 15 patients were retrieved from Adaptive's ImmunoSEQ software; three other patients were processed with MiXCR and VDJtools. CDR3 nucleotide sequences shared between donor and recipient were removed because the origin of such sequences could not be assigned. At least 2-fold expansion over unstimulated cells and a minimum CFSE-low frequency of 0.002% (template counts) or 0.001% (read counts) were required for clones to be classified as alloreactive. Clones detected in sequenced pre-transplant spleen, lymph node, or MLR CFSE-low populations of the donor or recipient were defined as mappable. The cumulative frequency of alloreactive clones was calculated as a percentage of all sequences, weighted by copy number. TCRdb limited this immuneACCESS table to in-frame rearrangements with V and J called. A share of clones is missing; checked studies link under half to unresolved V genes, and the rest is unexplained. V, J and clone size derive from that table, while D and trimming were established from the DNA sequence. The sample profile shows 90,000 to 100,000 clones; about 83% of them were found once. The ten largest clones capture 1.4% to 1.5% of the sample.

Blood samples were collected up to 4 times in the first month after transplant and then at least monthly when available. The sequence derives from a human patient who received an intestinal transplant, so some T cells may come from the graft donor. The source was PBMCs, collected 255 days after intestinal transplant. The chain joins TRBV6-5 to TRBJ2-7; TRBD1 agrees with 9 junctional bases. CDR3 sequence: CASRARDRVGYEQYV. The sequenced DNA is TGTGCCAGCAGAGCCCGGGACAGGGTAGGATACGAGCAGTACGTC.